This T cell receptor (beta chain) was identified during a study of spatial heterogeneity in lung cancer. Study-wide background: Each distinct TCR and UMI combination averaged more than ten appearances in raw reads. Study findings and constraints: Blood carried ubiquitous expanded tumor TCRs more at resection than follow-up.

This clonotype showed up many times. Its antigen is currently unknown. The time point was: sample taken at primary tumor resection. Samples were donated by 72 untreated early-stage non-small cell lung cancer patients. Without sorting, whole RNA was sequenced from tumor, nontumor lung or frozen PBMC. The CDR3 sequence is 14 residues long. Looked up from germline, CDR1 is DFQATT and CDR2 is SNEGSKA (reference sequence). With V trimmed by 1 base and J by 7 bases, 1 base remained unmatched. A single record per CDR3 protein comes from TCRdb applying MiXCR to the 5' RACE reads. Here the sample spans over 7,500 distinct CDR3 sequences, approximately 8.6% being singletons.

The sequence came from a male donor with early-stage non-small cell lung cancer. The specimen comprised PBMCs, sampled at surgery. V and J are TRBV20-1 and TRBJ2-1; TRBD2 matches 13 bases. The CDR3 spells CSARGGLAGNEQFF. Here the CDR3 DNA reads TGCAGTGCTAGAGGGGGACTAGCGGGAAATGAGCAGTTCTTC.